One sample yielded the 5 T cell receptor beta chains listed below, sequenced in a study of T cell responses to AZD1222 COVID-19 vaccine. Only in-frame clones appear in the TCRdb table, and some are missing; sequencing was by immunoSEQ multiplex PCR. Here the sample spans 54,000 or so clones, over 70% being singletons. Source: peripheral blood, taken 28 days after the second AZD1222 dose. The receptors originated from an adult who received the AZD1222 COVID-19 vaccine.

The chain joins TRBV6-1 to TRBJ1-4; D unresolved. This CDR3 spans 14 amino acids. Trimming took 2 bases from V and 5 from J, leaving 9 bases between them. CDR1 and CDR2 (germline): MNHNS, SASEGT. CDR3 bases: TGTGCCAGCAGTGAAAGCTCTGGGAATGAAAAACTGTTTTTT. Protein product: CASSESSGNEKLFF.

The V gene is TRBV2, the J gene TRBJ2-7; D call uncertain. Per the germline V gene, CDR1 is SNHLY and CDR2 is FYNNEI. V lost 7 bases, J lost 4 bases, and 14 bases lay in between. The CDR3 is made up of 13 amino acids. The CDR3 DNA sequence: TGTGCCAGCAAAACCCGACTGGCGTACGAGCAGTACGTC. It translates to CASKTRLAYEQYV.

CDR3 sequence reads: CASSLLARNTEAFF. CDR3 coding DNA: TGTGCCAGCAGTTTATTGGCCAGGAACACTGAAGCTTTCTTT. This rearrangement joins TRBV27 to TRBJ1-1; D unclear. Trimming shortened V by 1 base and J by 1 base, and 7 bases separated the two germline ends. This CDR3 contains 14 residues. The germline CDR1 and CDR2 sequences are MNHEY and SMNVEV (reference sequence).

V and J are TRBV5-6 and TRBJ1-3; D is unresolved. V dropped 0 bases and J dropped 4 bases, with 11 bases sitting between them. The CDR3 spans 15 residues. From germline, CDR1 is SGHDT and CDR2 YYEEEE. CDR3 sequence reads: CASSLGPGRGNTIYF. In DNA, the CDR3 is TGTGCCAGCAGCTTGGGTCCGGGGAGGGGAAACACCATATATTTT.

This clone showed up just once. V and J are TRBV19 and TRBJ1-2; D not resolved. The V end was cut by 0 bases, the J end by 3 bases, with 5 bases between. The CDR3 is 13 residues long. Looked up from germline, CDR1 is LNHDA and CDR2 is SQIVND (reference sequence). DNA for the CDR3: TGTGCCAGTAGTATAGAACCAGACTATGGCTACACCTTC. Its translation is CASSIEPDYGYTF. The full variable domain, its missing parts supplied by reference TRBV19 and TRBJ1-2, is DGGITQSPKYLFRKEGQNVTLSCEQNLNHDAMYWYRQDPGQGLRLIYYSQIVNDFQKGDIAEGYSVSREKKESFPLTVTSAQKNPTAFYLCASSIEPDYGYTFGSGTRLTVV.